The 24 T cell receptor beta chains reported below all come from one sample, sequenced in a study of beta chain features in type 1 diabetes. No antigen has been assigned to these receptors. Findings and limits, study-wide: TCRB CDR3 length was moderately but significantly reduced in all four CD4+ subsets of Type 1 diabetes patients.

The investigators reverse transcribed all of the isolated RNA, so they sequenced expressed TCRB transcripts. Only in-frame clones appear in the TCRdb table, and some are missing; sequencing was by immunoSEQ multiplex PCR. The repertoire holds about 150,000 clones, approximately 8.1% seen once, with approximately 0.87% in the top ten. The specimen was central memory CD4+ T cells from blood. The receptors shown here come from a woman between 40 and 50 years old with type 1 diabetes.

This clone was counted a few times. This chain joins TRBV11-3 and TRBJ2-2; TRBD2 might be the D (6 bases). The CDR3 loop spans 14 amino acids. Trimming stripped 3 bases from V and 7 bases from J, with 12 bases between. The germline CDR1 and CDR2 sequences are SGHNT and YENEEA. The CDR3 region is CASSFGGTNGELFF. The CDR3 DNA follows: TGTGCCAGCAGCTTCGGGGGTACTAACGGGGAGCTGTTTTTT. Combining the CDR3 with reference TRBV11-3 and TRBJ2-2 gives the whole variable domain EAGVVQSPRYKIIEKKQPVAFWCNPISGHNTLYWYLQNLGQGPELLIRYENEEAVDDSQLPKDRFSAERLKGVDSTLKIQPAELGDSAVYLCASSFGGTNGELFFGEGSRLTVL.

In this sample, this clone turned up a few times. The CDR3, as DNA: TGCAGCGTTGACTCTCAGGGGTATGAGCAGTTCTTC. It specifies CSVDSQGYEQFF. This chain uses TRBV29-1 with TRBJ2-1; D perhaps matches TRBD1 (6 bases). V was clipped by 3 bases and J by 8 bases, with 11 bases between them. Germline V gene sequence: CDR1 SQVTM, CDR2 ANQGSEA. This CDR3 contains 12 residues.

This clone was counted between two and nine times. J is TRBJ2-7 and V is TRBV4-2; no firm D call. With 0 bases removed from V and 6 bases from J, the gap between germline ends came to 9 bases. In germline, CDR1 is LGHNA, CDR2 YNFKEQ. This CDR3 is 13 amino acids long. CDR3: CASSQEGAGEQYF. The CDR3 DNA reads as TGTGCCAGCAGCCAAGAGGGCGCCGGCGAGCAGTACTTC.

In the case of this clone: This same CDR3 is encoded by further DNA sequences in the sample. The chain has TRBV2 and TRBJ1-5, with 7 bases matching TRBD1. CDR3 length equals 14 residues. Germline V lookup: CDR1 SNHLY, CDR2 FYNNEI. J lost 3 bases, V lost 5 bases, and 4 bases had no gene match. The CDR3 nucleotides read TGTGCCAGCAGTAGGGGACAGCCCAATCAGCCCCAGCATTTT. It codes for CASSRGQPNQPQHF. The whole variable domain, remainder taken from reference TRBV2 and TRBJ1-5, is EPEVTQTPSHQVTQMGQEVILRCVPISNHLYFYWYRQILGQKVEFLVSFYNNEISEKSEIFDDQFSVERPDGSNFTLKIRSTKLEDSAMYFCASSRGQPNQPQHFGDGTRLSIL.

This clone occurred many times. V and J are TRBV11-2 and TRBJ2-3; 8 bases are shared with TRBD2. This CDR3 has 15 residues. Unmatched junction bases numbered 10, after V lost 5 bases and J lost 6 bases. Germline loops: CDR1 SGHAT, CDR2 FQNNGV. The CDR3 DNA reads as TGTGCCAGCAGCCCGCAGCGGGAGAGGTCTGATACGCAGTATTTT. Amino acid sequence: CASSPQRERSDTQYF.

This clone was seen more than once but under ten times. V is TRBV7-2 and J is TRBJ2-3; tentative D call: TRBD1 (6 bases). The CDR3 has 14 amino acids. The V gene lost 6 bases and the J gene lost 0 bases, with 10 bases spanning the gap. Looked up from germline, CDR1 is SGHTA and CDR2 is FQGNSA. The CDR3 region has the DNA TGTGCCAGCAGGGATACAGGGAGCACAGATACGCAGTATTTT. Protein sequence: CASRDTGSTDTQYF. The full variable domain, in which reference TRBV7-2 and TRBJ2-3 provide the parts outside the CDR3, is GAGVSQSPSNKVTEKGKDVELRCDPISGHTALYWYRQSLGQGLEFLIYFQGNSAPDKSGLPSDRFSAERTGGSVSTLTIQRTQQEDSAVYLCASRDTGSTDTQYFGPGTRLTVL.

The chain couples TRBV7-3 to TRBJ2-2; D is undetermined. The length of the CDR3 is 14 residues. Trimming took off 5 bases at V and 5 bases at J, with 12 bases between the two ends. Germline V gene lookup returns CDR1 SGHTA and CDR2 FQGTGA. The CDR3 bases are TGTGCCAGCAGCCCATCGGTCCTGACCGGGGAGCTGTTTTTT. Translation: CASSPSVLTGELFF.

V is TRBV5-6 and J is TRBJ1-1; D is unclear. This CDR3 has 12 amino acids. Between the trimmed V and J ends, which lost 4 bases and 0 bases, there was a span of 4 bases. Germline lookup yields CDR1 SGHDT and CDR2 YYEEEE. CDR3 residues: CASSLLNTEAFF. CDR3 coding DNA: TGTGCCAGCAGCCTTTTGAACACTGAAGCTTTCTTT.

This clone is a singleton in its sample. In DNA, the CDR3 is TGTGCCAGCTCCCAGGCACGGAACACCGGGGAGCTGTTTTTT. Translated: CASSQARNTGELFF. The rearrangement joins TRBV18 to TRBJ2-2; no reliable D call. The ends were cut back, 6 bases at V and 1 base at J, with 9 bases in the middle. There are 14 residues in the CDR3. CDR1 and CDR2 from the germline V gene are KGHSH and LQKENI.

This clone turned up a few times. The chain couples TRBV9 to TRBJ1-1; D may be TRBD1 (5 bases). Germline CDR1 and CDR2: SGDLS and YYNGEE. Trimming cost V 0 bases and J 1 base, with 10 bases left between them. The CDR3 covers 15 residues. CDR3 in DNA: TGTGCCAGCAGCGTAGGAGTGGGGCAGAACACTGAAGCTTTCTTT. Translation: CASSVGVGQNTEAFF.

This clone was detected only a few times. The J gene is TRBJ1-4, the V gene TRBV11-2, with D perhaps TRBD1 (5 bases). Per germline, CDR1 SGHAT and CDR2 FQNNGV. The CDR3 spans 14 residues. V lost 6 bases and J 12 bases, leaving 20 bases between the germline ends. The CDR3 nucleotides are TGTGCCAGCAGGCGTGGGGCAGCCCGGGGGGAACTGTTTTTT. Amino acid sequence: CASRRGAARGELFF.

The gene calls are TRBV12-5 and TRBJ1-1, with D tentatively TRBD1 (5 bases). Germline CDR1 LGHNT, CDR2 FRNRAP. CDR3 size: 15 residues. Trimming cost V 6 bases and J 3 bases, with 17 bases left between them. The CDR3: CASGSSMGGYTEAFF. CDR3 coding DNA: TGTGCTAGTGGCTCCTCTATGGGGGGATACACTGAAGCTTTCTTT.

This clone showed up just a few times. The gene calls are TRBV5-6 and TRBJ2-5; perhaps TRBD2 as D (7 bases). The germline V gene encodes CDR1 SGHDT and CDR2 YYEEEE. The CDR3 consists of 18 residues. Trimming shortened V by 1 base and J by 3 bases, and 22 bases separated the two germline ends. CDR3 nucleotide sequence: TGTGCCAGCAGCTTGCTTGTTGTCGCGGGGGCAGGGGAAGAGACCCAGTACTTC. Protein: CASSLLVVAGAGEETQYF.

In this sample, this clone turned up a few times. The V and J genes are TRBV28 and TRBJ2-7, with 10 bases that match TRBD1. With V trimmed by 6 bases and J by 4 bases, 9 bases remained unmatched. The CDR3 contains 15 residues. The germline gives CDR1 MDHEN, CDR2 SYDVKM. Here the CDR3 DNA reads TGTGCCAGCAGCCCCCTGGGACAGGGGACTTACGAGCAGTACTTC. Amino acids: CASSPLGQGTYEQYF.

The genes are TRBV6-5 and TRBJ1-6; the D is unclear. Trimming cost V 7 bases and J 6 bases, with 13 bases left between them. CDR1 MNHEY and CDR2 SVGAGI come from the germline V gene. The CDR3 is 14 amino acids. CDR3 DNA: TGTGCCAGCATTAGCTCAGTCGGTAATTCACCCCTCCACTTT. It codes for CASISSVGNSPLHF.

This clone turned up a few times. CDR3 loop: CASSTPGTTPSEQYF. DNA for the CDR3: TGTGCCAGCAGTACCCCCGGGACAACCCCGAGCGAGCAGTACTTC. The chain couples TRBV28 to TRBJ2-7; maybe TRBD1 (6 bases). CDR3 length: 15 residues. Trimming removed 5 bases at V and 6 bases at J, with 20 bases between. Looked up from germline, CDR1 is MDHEN and CDR2 is SYDVKM.

This clone occurred a few times. The gene calls are TRBV11-2 and TRBJ2-2; 10 bases line up with TRBD2. Unmatched junction bases numbered 4, after V lost 6 bases and J lost 3 bases. There are 15 residues in the CDR3. The germline gives CDR1 SGHAT, CDR2 FQNNGV. The CDR3 reads CASSQRGGYTGELFF. CDR3 DNA sequence: TGTGCCAGCAGTCAGCGGGGGGGATACACCGGGGAGCTGTTTTTT.

This clone was recorded a few times. The chain uses TRBV15 and TRBJ1-5; 7 bases are shared with TRBD1. The germline V gene has CDR1 LNHNV and CDR2 YYDKDF (reference sequence). The CDR3 consists of 16 residues. The V gene end was trimmed by 1 base and the J gene end by 7 bases; junction bases not matched to a gene: 10. The CDR3 sequence: CATSRGGDSPGQPQHF. The CDR3, as DNA: TGTGCCACCAGCAGAGGGGGGGACAGTCCAGGGCAGCCCCAGCATTTT.

This clone was seen a few times. J is TRBJ2-2 and V is TRBV5-1; a weak D match, TRBD2 (6 bases). Germline CDR1 SGHRS, CDR2 YFSETQ. This CDR3 contains 15 residues. Trimming removed 5 bases at V and 1 base at J, with 12 bases between. CDR3 amino acids: CASSPQGGNTGELFF. In DNA form, the CDR3 reads TGCGCCAGCAGTCCCCAGGGAGGGAACACCGGGGAGCTGTTTTTT. Using reference TRBV5-1 and TRBJ2-2 for the parts outside the CDR3, the full variable domain is KAGVTQTPRYLIKTRGQQVTLSCSPISGHRSVSWYQQTPGQGLQFLFEYFSETQRNKGNFPGRFSGRQFSNSRSEMNVSTLELGDSALYLCASSPQGGNTGELFFGEGSRLTVL.

The chain links TRBV9 to TRBJ2-3; the D is unclear. The CDR3 loop spans 13 amino acids. Trimming cost V 4 bases and J 4 bases, with 10 bases left between them. The germline CDR1 and CDR2 sequences are SGDLS and YYNGEE. CDR3 bases: TGTGCCAGCAGCCTCCCCCCGGCAGATACGCAGTATTTT. Amino acids: CASSLPPADTQYF.

Only a few counts were recorded for this clone. The V and J genes are TRBV7-2 and TRBJ1-2, with 7 bases that match TRBD1. V gave up 4 bases and J gave up 4 bases; unmatched junction bases: 6. The CDR3 contains 14 residues. From germline, CDR1 is SGHTA and CDR2 FQGNSA. DNA of the CDR3: TGTGCCAGCAGCTCTACCCCAGGGGGCTATGGCTACACCTTC. Translation gives CASSSTPGGYGYTF.

This clone was seen only a few times. The chain carries TRBV6-1 and TRBJ2-3; D ambiguous. V lost 1 base and J lost 1, with 6 bases in between. CDR3 length: 14 amino acids. Germline V gene data show CDR1 as MNHNS and CDR2 as SASEGT. The CDR3 DNA is TGTGCCAGCAGTGAAGGAGCCCGCACAGATACGCAGTATTTT. This encodes CASSEGARTDTQYF.

V is TRBV9 and J is TRBJ2-1, with TRBD2 matching 9 bases. This CDR3 has 16 residues. V was clipped by 0 bases and J by 7 bases; unmatched bases: 8. CDR1 is SGDLS, CDR2 YYNGEE, per germline. The CDR3 nucleotides are TGTGCCAGCAGCGTAGCTTGGGCGGGGGGGCGGAATGAGCAGTTCTTC. Its protein is CASSVAWAGGRNEQFF.

This clone was observed a few times. The chain is built from TRBV18 and TRBJ2-1, with 9 positions matching TRBD2. The CDR3 length is 15 residues. CDR1 KGHSH and CDR2 LQKENI come from the germline V gene. With V trimmed by 2 bases and J by 5 bases, 4 bases remained unmatched. As DNA, the CDR3 is TGTGCCAGCTCACCAGGACTAGCGTACGACAATGAGCAGTTCTTC. Translating gives CASSPGLAYDNEQFF.